The sequence of this TCR beta chain was determined in a study of post-analysis software for immune sequencing data. Study-level background: The courses of disease that were included comprised relapsing-remitting, secondary progressive and progressive-relapsing multiple sclerosis. Study-level results: Patients used about 5 TRBV segments, including TRBV5-6, TRBV5-1 and TRBV20-1, more often than controls. Same-batch samples co-clustered strongly by F measure. Those with multiple sclerosis, the patient group, showed significantly lower normalized Chao1 diversity than controls.

CDR3 length equals 15 residues. CDR1 is SEHNR and CDR2 is FQNEAQ in the germline V gene (reference sequence). The authors incorporated unique molecular identifiers into the TCR beta cDNA libraries. The T cell input of about 1 to 10 million gave a few hundred thousand cDNA molecules. TCRdb itself ran the PCR reads through MiXCR, one entry per CDR3 protein. The repertoire holds just over 250,000 distinct CDR3 sequences, with around 34% as singletons. On this clonotype itself: Its antigen remains unidentified. One junction end disagrees with the germline gene, perhaps due to a read error.

This sequence joins TRBV7-9 and TRBJ2-1; 11 bases map to TRBD2. The sample taken for sequencing was blood. This clonotype was sampled from a girl between 5 and 17 years old with multiple sclerosis. CDR3 in amino acids: CASSLSGGALNEQVF. Here the CDR3 DNA reads TGTGCCAGCAGTCTTAGCGGGGGGGCCTTAAATGAGCAGGTCTTC.